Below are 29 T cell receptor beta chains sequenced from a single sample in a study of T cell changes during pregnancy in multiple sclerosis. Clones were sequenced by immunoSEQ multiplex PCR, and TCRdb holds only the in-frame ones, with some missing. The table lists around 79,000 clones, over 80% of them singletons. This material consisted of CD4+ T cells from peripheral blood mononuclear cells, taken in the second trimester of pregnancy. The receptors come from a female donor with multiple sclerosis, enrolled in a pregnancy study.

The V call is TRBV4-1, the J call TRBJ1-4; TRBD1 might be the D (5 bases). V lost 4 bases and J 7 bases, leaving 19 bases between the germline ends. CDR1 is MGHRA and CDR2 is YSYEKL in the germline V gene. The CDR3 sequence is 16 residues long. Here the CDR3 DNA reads TGCGCCAGCAGCCTCCGGAGGGGCACGGTAGTTGAAAAACTGTTTTTT. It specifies CASSLRRGTVVEKLFF.

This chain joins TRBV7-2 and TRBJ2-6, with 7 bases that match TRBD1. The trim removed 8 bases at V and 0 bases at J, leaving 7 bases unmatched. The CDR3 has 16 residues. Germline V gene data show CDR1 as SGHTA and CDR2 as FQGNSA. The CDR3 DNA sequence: TGTGCCAGCGTCGGACAGGCCCCCTCTGGGGCCAACGTCCTGACTTTC. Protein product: CASVGQAPSGANVLTF.

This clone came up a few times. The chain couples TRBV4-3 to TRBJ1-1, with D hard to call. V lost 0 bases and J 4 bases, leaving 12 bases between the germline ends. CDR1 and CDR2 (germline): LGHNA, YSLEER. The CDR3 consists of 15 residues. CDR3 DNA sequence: TGCGCCAGCAGCCAAGATGTAGGGAGGACCACTGAAGCTTTCTTT. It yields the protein CASSQDVGRTTEAFF.

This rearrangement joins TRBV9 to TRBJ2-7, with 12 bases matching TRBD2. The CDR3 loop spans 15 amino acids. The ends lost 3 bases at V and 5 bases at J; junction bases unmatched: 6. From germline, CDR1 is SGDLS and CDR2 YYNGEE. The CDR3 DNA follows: TGTGCCAGCAGCGCCCTAGCGGGAGGGAGGAACGAGCAGTACTTC. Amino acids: CASSALAGGRNEQYF.

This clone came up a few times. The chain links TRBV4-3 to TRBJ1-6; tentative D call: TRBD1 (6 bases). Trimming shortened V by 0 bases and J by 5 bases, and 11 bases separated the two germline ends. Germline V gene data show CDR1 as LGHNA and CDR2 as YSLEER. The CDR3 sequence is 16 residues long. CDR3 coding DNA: TGCGCCAGCAGCCAAGAACCGACAGGCCATAATTCACCCCTCCACTTT. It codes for CASSQEPTGHNSPLHF.

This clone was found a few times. Written as DNA, the CDR3 is TGTGCCAGCACGGGGACTAGCGTAGAGCAGTACTTC. Its translation: CASTGTSVEQYF. The chain recombines TRBV6-6 with TRBJ2-7, with 10 nucleotides matching TRBD2. J was trimmed by 7 bases and V by 7 bases; bases with no gene match: 4. This CDR3 region has 12 residues. Germline assignment: CDR1 MNHNY and CDR2 SVGAGI (reference sequence).

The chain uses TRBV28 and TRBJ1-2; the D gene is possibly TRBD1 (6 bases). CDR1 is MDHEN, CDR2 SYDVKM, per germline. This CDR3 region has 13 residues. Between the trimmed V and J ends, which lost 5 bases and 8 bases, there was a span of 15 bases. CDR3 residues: CASSPPTGPGYTF. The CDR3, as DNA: TGTGCCAGCAGTCCCCCGACAGGACCCGGCTACACCTTC.

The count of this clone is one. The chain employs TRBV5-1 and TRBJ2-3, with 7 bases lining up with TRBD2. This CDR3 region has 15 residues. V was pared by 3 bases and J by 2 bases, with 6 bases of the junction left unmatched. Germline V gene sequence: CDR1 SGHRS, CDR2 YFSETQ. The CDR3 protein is CASSSGGSFTDTQYF. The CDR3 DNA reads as TGCGCCAGCAGCTCAGGCGGGAGTTTCACAGATACGCAGTATTTT.

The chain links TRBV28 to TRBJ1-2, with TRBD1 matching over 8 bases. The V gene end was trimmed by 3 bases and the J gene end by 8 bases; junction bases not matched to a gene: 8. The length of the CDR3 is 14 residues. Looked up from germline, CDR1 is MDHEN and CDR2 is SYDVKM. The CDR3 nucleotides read TGTGCCAGCAGTTTGGCCAGGGGGCTATCCGGCTACACCTTC. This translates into CASSLARGLSGYTF.

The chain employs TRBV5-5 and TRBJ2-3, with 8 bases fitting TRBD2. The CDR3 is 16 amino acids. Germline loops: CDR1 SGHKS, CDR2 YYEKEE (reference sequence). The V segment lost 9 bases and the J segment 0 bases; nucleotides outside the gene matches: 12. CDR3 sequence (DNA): TGTGCCACTTACACGATAGCGGGAACGAGCACAGATACGCAGTATTTT. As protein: CATYTIAGTSTDTQYF.

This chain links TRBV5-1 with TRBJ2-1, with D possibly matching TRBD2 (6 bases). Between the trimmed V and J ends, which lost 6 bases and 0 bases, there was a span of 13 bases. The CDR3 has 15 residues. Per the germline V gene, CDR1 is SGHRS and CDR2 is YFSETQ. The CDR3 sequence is CASTLGGNSYNEQFF. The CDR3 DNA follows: TGCGCCAGCACCCTCGGCGGGAACTCCTACAATGAGCAGTTCTTC.

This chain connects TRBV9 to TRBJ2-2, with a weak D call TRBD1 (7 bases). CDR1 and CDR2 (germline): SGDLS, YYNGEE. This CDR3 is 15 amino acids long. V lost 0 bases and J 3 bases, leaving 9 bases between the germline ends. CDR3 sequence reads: CASSVGRGDTGELFF. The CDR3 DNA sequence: TGTGCCAGCAGCGTAGGCAGGGGGGACACCGGGGAGCTGTTTTTT. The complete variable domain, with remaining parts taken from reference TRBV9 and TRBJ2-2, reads DSGVTQTPKHLITATGQRVTLRCSPRSGDLSVYWYQQSLDQGLQFLIQYYNGEERAKGNILERFSAQQFPDLHSELNLSSLELGDSALYFCASSVGRGDTGELFFGEGSRLTVL.

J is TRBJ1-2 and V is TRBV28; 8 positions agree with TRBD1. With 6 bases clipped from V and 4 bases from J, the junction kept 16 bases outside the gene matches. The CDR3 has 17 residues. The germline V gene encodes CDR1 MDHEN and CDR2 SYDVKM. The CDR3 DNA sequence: TGTGCCAGCAGAGACCCCGTCCGGGACAGGCGGGGCTATGGCTACACCTTC. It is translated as CASRDPVRDRRGYGYTF.

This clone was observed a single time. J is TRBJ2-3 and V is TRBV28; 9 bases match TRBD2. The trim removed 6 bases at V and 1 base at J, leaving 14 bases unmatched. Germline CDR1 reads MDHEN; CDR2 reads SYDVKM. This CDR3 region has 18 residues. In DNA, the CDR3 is TGTGCCAGCAGCTCCCAAGGCGGGGCGGGAGGGGGCACAGATACGCAGTATTTT. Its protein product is CASSSQGGAGGGTDTQYF.

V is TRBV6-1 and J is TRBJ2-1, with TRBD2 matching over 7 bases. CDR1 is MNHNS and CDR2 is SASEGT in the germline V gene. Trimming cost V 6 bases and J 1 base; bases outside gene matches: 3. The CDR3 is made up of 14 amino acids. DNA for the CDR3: TGTGCCAGCAGGCGGGAGCGATCCTACAATGAGCAGTTCTTC. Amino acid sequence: CASRRERSYNEQFF.

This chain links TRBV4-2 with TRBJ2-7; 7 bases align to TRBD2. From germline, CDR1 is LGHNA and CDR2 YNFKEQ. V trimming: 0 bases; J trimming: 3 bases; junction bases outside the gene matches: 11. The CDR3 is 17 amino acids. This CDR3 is CASSQDREAGSSYEQYF. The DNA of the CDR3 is TGTGCCAGCAGCCAAGATCGGGAAGCGGGGTCCAGCTACGAGCAGTACTTC.

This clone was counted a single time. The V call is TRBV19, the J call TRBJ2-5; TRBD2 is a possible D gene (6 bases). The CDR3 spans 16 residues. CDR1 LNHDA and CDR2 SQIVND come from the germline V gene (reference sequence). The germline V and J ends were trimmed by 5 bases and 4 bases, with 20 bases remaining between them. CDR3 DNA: TGTGCCAGTAGTCCGGCCGGGACTCTAAAAGCAGAGACCCAGTACTTC. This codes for CASSPAGTLKAETQYF.

The CDR3 DNA follows: TGTGCCAGCAGTGCCCGGACAGCAGGCCGGGCAAATACGCAGTATTTT. This codes for CASSARTAGRANTQYF. The J gene is TRBJ2-3, the V gene TRBV28, with a possible D match to TRBD1 (6 bases). The CDR3 contains 16 residues. V was pared by 5 bases and J by 7 bases, with 22 bases between. Germline V CDR1 and CDR2: MDHEN, SYDVKM.

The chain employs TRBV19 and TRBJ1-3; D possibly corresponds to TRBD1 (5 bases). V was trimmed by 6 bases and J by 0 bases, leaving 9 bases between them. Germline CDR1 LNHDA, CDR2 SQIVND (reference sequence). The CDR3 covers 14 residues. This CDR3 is CASRRGSSGNTIYF. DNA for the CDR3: TGTGCCAGTAGGCGGGGGAGCTCTGGAAACACCATATATTTT. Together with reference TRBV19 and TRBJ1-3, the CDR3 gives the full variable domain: DGGITQSPKYLFRKEGQNVTLSCEQNLNHDAMYWYRQDPGQGLRLIYYSQIVNDFQKGDIAEGYSVSREKKESFPLTVTSAQKNPTAFYLCASRRGSSGNTIYFGEGSWLTVV.

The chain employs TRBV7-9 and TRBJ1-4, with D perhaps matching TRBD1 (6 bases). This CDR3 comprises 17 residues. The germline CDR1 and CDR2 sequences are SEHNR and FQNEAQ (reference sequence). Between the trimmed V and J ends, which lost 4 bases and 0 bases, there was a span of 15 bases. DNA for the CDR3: TGTGCCAGCAGCTGGGGACACAGGACCACAACTAATGAAAAACTGTTTTTT. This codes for CASSWGHRTTTNEKLFF.

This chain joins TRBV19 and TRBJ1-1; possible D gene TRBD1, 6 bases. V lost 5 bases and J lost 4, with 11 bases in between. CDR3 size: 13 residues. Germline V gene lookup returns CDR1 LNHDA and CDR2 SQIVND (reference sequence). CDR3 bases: TGTGCCAGTAGTCCGAGGGGGGGCACTGAAGCTTTCTTT. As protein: CASSPRGGTEAFF. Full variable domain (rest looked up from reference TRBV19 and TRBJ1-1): DGGITQSPKYLFRKEGQNVTLSCEQNLNHDAMYWYRQDPGQGLRLIYYSQIVNDFQKGDIAEGYSVSREKKESFPLTVTSAQKNPTAFYLCASSPRGGTEAFFGQGTRLTVV.

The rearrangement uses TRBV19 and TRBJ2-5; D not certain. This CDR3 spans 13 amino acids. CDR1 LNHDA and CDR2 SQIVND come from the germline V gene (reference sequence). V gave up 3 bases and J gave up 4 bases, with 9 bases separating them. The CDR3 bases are TGTGCCAGTAGTATTATCCTCGGAGAGACCCAGTACTTC. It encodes CASSIILGETQYF.

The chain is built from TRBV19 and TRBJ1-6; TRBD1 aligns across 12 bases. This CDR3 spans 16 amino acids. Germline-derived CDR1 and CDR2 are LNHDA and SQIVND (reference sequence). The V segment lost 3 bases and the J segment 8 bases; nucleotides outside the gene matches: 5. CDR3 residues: CASSITGTGGDSPLHF. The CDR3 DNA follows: TGTGCCAGTAGTATTACCGGGACAGGGGGCGATTCACCCCTCCACTTT.

In nucleotides, the CDR3 is TGCGCCAGCAGCTTGGAGTTTCGGGGATTTGAGAGCGAGCAGTACTTC. Protein product: CASSLEFRGFESEQYF. This chain connects TRBV5-1 to TRBJ2-7; possible D gene TRBD2, 5 bases. Trimming took 0 bases from V and 6 from J, leaving 19 bases between them. Germline V lookup: CDR1 SGHRS, CDR2 YFSETQ. This CDR3 has 16 amino acids.

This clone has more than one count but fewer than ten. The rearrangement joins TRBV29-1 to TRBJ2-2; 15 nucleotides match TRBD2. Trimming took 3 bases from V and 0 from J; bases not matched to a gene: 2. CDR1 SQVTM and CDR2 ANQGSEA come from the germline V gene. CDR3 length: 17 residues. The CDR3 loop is CSVEGLAGGTNTGELFF. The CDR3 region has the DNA TGCAGCGTTGAGGGACTAGCGGGAGGTACGAACACCGGGGAGCTGTTTTTT.

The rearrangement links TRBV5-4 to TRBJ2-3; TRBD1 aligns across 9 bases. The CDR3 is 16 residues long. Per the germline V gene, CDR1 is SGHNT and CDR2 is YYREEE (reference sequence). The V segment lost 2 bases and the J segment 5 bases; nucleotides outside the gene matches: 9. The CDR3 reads CASSFPGTGSGDTQYF. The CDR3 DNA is TGTGCCAGCAGCTTTCCCGGGACAGGGTCGGGAGATACGCAGTATTTT.

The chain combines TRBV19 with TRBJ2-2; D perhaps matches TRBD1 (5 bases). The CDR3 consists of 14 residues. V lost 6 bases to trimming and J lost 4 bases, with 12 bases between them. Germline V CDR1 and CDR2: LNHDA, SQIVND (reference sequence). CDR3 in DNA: TGTGCCAGTAGGCCCCAGGGTGGCACCGGGGAGCTGTTTTTT. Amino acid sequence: CASRPQGGTGELFF.

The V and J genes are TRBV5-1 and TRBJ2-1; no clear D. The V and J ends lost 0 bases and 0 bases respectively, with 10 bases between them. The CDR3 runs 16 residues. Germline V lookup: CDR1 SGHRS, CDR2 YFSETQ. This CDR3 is CASSLETLSSYNEQFF. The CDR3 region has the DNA TGCGCCAGCAGCTTGGAGACACTGAGCTCCTACAATGAGCAGTTCTTC.

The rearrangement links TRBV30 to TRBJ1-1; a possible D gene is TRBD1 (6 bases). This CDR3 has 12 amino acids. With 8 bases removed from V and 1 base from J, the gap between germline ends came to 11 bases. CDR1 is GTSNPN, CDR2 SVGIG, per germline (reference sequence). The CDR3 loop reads CAREQGNTEAFF. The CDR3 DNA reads TGTGCCCGTGAACAGGGGAACACTGAAGCTTTCTTT.